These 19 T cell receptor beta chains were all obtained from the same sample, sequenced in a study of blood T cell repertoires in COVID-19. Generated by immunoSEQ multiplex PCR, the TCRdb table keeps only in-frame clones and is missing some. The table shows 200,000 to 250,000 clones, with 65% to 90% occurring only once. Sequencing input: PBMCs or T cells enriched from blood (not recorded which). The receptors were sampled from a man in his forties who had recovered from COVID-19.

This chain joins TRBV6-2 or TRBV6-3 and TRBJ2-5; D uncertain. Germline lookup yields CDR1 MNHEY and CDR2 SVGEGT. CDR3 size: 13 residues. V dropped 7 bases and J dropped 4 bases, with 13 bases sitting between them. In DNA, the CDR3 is TGTGCCAGCACCCCGTTCCTTTCAGAGACCCAGTACTTC. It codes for CASTPFLSETQYF.

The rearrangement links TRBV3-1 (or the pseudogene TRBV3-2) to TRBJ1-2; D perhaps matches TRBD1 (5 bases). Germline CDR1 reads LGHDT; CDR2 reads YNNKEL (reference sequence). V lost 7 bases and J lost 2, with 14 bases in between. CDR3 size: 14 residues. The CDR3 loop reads CASNRRQSNYGYTF. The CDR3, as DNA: TGTGCCAGCAATCGACGACAGTCCAACTATGGCTACACCTTC.

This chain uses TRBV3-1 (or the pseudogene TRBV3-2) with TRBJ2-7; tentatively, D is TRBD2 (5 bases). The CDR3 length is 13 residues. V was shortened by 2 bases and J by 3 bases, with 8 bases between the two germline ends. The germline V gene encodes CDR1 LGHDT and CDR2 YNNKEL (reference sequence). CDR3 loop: CASSQRGSYEQYF. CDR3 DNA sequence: TGTGCCAGCAGCCAACGAGGGAGCTACGAGCAGTACTTC.

The CDR3 is CASSLSVSIAEAFF. DNA for the CDR3: TGTGCCAGCAGTCTTTCAGTCTCGATCGCTGAAGCTTTCTTT. The chain couples TRBV6-2 or TRBV6-3 to TRBJ1-1; D is ambiguous. Germline values: CDR1 MNHEY, CDR2 SVGEGT. This CDR3 spans 14 amino acids. V was shortened by 5 bases and J by 6 bases, with 16 bases between the two germline ends.

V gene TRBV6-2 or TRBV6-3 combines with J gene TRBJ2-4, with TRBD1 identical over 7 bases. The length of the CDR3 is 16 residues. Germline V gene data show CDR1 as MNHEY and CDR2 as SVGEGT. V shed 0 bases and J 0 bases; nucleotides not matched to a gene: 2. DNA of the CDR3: TGTGCCAGCAGTTACTCGGGACAGTTAGCCAAAAACATTCAGTACTTC. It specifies CASSYSGQLAKNIQYF.

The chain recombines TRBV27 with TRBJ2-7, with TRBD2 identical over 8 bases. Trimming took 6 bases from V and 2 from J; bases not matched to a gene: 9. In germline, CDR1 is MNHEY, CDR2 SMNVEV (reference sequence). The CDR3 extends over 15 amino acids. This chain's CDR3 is CASRRAGGQPYEQYF. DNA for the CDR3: TGTGCCAGCAGACGGGCGGGGGGCCAACCCTACGAGCAGTACTTC.

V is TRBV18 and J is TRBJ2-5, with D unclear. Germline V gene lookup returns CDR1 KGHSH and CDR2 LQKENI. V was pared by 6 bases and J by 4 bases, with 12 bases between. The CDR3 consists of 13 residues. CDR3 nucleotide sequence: TGTGCCAGCTCCTCCGGAGAGAGAGAGACCCAGTACTTC. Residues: CASSSGERETQYF.

CDR3 protein: CASKGAHFTEAFF. DNA of the CDR3: TGTGCCAGCAAGGGGGCCCACTTCACTGAAGCTTTCTTT. The genes are TRBV28 and TRBJ1-1, with 7 positions matching TRBD1. J was trimmed by 4 bases and V by 7 bases; bases with no gene match: 6. Germline CDR1 and CDR2: MDHEN and SYDVKM. This CDR3 has 13 amino acids.

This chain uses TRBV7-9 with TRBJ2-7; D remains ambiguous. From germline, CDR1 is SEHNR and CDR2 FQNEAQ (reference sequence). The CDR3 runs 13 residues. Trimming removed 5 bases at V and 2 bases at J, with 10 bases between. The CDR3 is CASSHGGAYEQYF. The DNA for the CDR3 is TGTGCCAGCAGCCACGGCGGAGCCTACGAGCAGTACTTC.

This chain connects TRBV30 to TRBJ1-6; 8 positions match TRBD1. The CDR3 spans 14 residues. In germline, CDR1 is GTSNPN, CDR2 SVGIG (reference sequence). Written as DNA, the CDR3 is TGTGCTATCATCTCCGGGGACAGGAATTCACCCCTCCACTTT. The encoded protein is CAIISGDRNSPLHF.

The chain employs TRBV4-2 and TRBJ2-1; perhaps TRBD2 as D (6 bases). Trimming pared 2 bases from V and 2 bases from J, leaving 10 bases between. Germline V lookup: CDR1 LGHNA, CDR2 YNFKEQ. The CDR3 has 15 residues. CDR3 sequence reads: CASSQLSSAYNEQFF. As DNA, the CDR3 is TGTGCCAGCAGCCAACTGTCTAGCGCCTACAATGAGCAGTTCTTC.

Written as DNA, the CDR3 is TGCGCCAGCAGCTTGGACCCAGGGGGCGCAACGGCTGGAAACACCATATATTTT. Translating it yields CASSLDPGGATAGNTIYF. The chain recombines TRBV5-1 with TRBJ1-3; TRBD1 agrees at 8 bases. V dropped 0 bases and J dropped 2; count of bases not matched to a gene: 10. Germline-derived CDR1 and CDR2 are SGHRS and YFSETQ. The CDR3 has 18 amino acids.

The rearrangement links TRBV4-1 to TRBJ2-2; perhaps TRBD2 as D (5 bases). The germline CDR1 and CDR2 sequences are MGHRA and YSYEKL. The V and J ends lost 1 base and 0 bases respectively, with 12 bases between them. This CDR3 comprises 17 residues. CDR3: CASSQGEGFTNTGELFF. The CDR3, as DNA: TGCGCCAGCAGCCAAGGTGAGGGATTCACGAACACCGGGGAGCTGTTTTTT.

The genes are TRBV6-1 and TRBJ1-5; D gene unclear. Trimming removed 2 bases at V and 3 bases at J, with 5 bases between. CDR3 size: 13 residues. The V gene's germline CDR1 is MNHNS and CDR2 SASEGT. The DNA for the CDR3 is TGTGCCAGCAGTGAATCTCCCAATCAGCCCCAGCATTTT. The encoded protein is CASSESPNQPQHF.

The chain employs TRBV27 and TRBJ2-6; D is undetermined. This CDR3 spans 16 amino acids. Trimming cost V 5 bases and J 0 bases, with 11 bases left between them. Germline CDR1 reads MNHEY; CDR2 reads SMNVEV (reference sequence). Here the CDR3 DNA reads TGTGCCAGCAGTCCTCGACAACCCTCTGGGGCCAACGTCCTGACTTTC. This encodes CASSPRQPSGANVLTF.

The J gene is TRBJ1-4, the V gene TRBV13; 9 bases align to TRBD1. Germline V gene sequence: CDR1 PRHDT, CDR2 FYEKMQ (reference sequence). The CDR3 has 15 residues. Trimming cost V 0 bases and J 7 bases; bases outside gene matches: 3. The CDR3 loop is CASSLGGQGGEKLFF. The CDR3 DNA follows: TGTGCCAGCAGCTTAGGGGGACAGGGAGGTGAAAAACTGTTTTTT.

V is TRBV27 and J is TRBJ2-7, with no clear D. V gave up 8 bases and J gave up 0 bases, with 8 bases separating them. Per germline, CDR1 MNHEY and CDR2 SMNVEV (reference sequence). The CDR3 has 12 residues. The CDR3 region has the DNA TGTGCCAGCTTCCTTAGCTCCTACGAGCAGTACTTC. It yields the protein CASFLSSYEQYF.

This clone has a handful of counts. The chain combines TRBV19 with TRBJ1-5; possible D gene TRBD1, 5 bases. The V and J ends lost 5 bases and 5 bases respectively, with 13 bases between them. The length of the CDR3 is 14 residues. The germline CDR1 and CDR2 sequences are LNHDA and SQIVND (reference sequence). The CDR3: CASSRPGQDQPQHF. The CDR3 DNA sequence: TGTGCCAGTAGTCGGCCCGGACAAGATCAGCCCCAGCATTTT.

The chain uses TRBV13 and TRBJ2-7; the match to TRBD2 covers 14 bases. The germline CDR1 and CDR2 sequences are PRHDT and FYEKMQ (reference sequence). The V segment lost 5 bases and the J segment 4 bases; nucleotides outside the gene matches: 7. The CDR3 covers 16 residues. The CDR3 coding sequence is TGTGCCAGCAGCCTACGGCGACTAGCGGGGGGGTACGAGCAGTACTTC. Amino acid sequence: CASSLRRLAGGYEQYF.